The source of this TCR beta chain is a study of technical replicates of blood from a few donors. Here immunoSEQ multiplex PCR was the method, and the copy in TCRdb shows in-frame clones only, minus some. The sample holds about 74,000 clones, approximately 94% seen once. V lost 4 bases to trimming and J lost 5 bases, with 20 bases between them. The CDR3 covers 15 residues. The germline gives CDR1 SQVTM, CDR2 ANQGSEA. Sequencing used T cells isolated from PBMCs. The gene calls are TRBV29-1 and TRBJ2-5; perhaps TRBD2 as D (7 bases). The origin of this receptor is a human donor in good health. Written as DNA, the CDR3 is TGCAGCGTTGGGGTTGGGGGGGCTGCCGGGGAGACCCAGTACTTC. Amino acid sequence: CSVGVGGAAGETQYF.